This TCR beta chain comes out of a study of Tregs in tolerant kidney transplant recipients. Study-level information: Mixed chimerism was transient after nonmyeloablative marrow transplants from related graft donors.

Germline CDR1 reads SGHRS; CDR2 reads YFSETQ. Trimming removed 0 bases at V and 2 bases at J, with 6 bases between. The CDR3 covers 13 residues. Libraries were prepared by immunoSEQ multiplex PCR; TCRdb keeps only in-frame clonotypes and omits some of them. This sample has 69,000 or so clones, with 85% to 90% found just once. A note on this clone: Its antigen is still unknown.

Study-level points and caveats: Tolerant patients' donor-specific Tregs expanded beyond overall Tregs, suggesting antigen-driven growth. For some patients, primers changed over time, blocking nucleotide-level comparison.

The sample here was CD4+ T cells from blood, taken before the transplant. This clonotype was sampled from a human donor who received a combined kidney and bone marrow transplant. The gene calls are TRBV5-1 and TRBJ2-7; D is ambiguous. The CDR3 sequence: CASSLDSPYEQYF. As DNA, the CDR3 is TGCGCCAGCAGCTTGGACAGTCCCTACGAGCAGTACTTC.